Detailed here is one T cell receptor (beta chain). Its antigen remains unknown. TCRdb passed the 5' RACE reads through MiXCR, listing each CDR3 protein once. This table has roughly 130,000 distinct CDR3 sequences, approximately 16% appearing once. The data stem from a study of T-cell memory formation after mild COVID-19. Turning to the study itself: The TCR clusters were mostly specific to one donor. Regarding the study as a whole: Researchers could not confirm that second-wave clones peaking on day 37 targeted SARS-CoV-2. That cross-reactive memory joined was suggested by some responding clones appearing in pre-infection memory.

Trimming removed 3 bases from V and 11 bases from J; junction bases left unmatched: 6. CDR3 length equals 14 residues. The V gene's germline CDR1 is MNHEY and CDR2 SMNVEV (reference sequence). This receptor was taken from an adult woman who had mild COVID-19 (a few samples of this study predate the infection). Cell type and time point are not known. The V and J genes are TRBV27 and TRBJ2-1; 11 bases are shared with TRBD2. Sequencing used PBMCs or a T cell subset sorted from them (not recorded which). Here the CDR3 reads CASSLALAGGKQFF. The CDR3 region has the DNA TGTGCCAGCAGTTTGGCCCTAGCGGGGGGAAAGCAGTTCTTC.